This T cell receptor (beta chain) was recovered during a study of blood T cells in healthy people across ages. A second 7 to 11 cycle PCR used barcoded and J-beta primers. TCRdb reprocessed the 5' RACE reads via MiXCR and lists one record per CDR3 protein. The data show 1,300,000 or so distinct CDR3 sequences, 59% seen once. This clonotype was observed a few times. Antigen: not known. The study drew donors from healthy Caucasian individuals in Russia aged roughly 6 to 95. CDR1 is MGHRA and CDR2 is YSYEKL in the germline V gene. V shed 1 base and J shed 4 bases, with 8 bases lying between them. The CDR3 covers 14 residues. Study results and caveats: The study found more naive CD4+ cells and higher diversity in long-lived than aged donors.

Source material: blood. The chain combines TRBV4-1 with TRBJ2-1; no clear D. This clonotype was obtained from a man younger than 35 in good health. The CDR3: CASSQGEGYNEQFF. In DNA form, the CDR3 reads TGCGCCAGCAGCCAAGGGGAAGGATACAATGAGCAGTTCTTC.